Following are 20 T cell receptor beta chains from one sample sequenced in a study of T cell responses to AZD1222 COVID-19 vaccine. The table came from immunoSEQ multiplex PCR; TCRdb's copy has only in-frame clones and leaves some out. The table records 150,000 to 180,000 clones, 86% of them present only once. The material was peripheral blood, obtained on day 0 of MenACWY control vaccination. Receptors originate from an adult in good health.

The CDR3 protein is CASSQARQGTDTQYF. CDR3 DNA: TGCGCCAGCAGCCAAGCCCGGCAGGGGACAGATACGCAGTATTTT. This chain uses TRBV4-3 with TRBJ2-3, with D perhaps matching TRBD1 (6 bases). This CDR3 has 15 amino acids. Germline V CDR1 and CDR2: LGHNA, YSLEER. Trimming cost V 1 base and J 3 bases, with 11 bases left between them.

The chain carries TRBV28 and TRBJ2-3, with 10 bases lining up with TRBD1. The CDR3 totals 14 residues. The J segment lost 6 bases and the V segment lost 5 bases, leaving 5 bases of the junction unmatched. Per the germline V gene, CDR1 is MDHEN and CDR2 is SYDVKM. The CDR3, as DNA: TGTGCCAGCAGTCGACAGGGACAGGGGGATACGCAGTATTTT. It encodes CASSRQGQGDTQYF.

In this sample, this clone turned up a few times. The genes are TRBV4-1 and TRBJ1-1; 7 bases align to TRBD1. The CDR3 totals 15 residues. Germline V gene sequence: CDR1 MGHRA, CDR2 YSYEKL. The trim removed 7 bases at V and 1 base at J, leaving 9 bases unmatched. CDR3 bases: TGCGCCAGCACTTGGAGGGGGCAAACGAACACTGAAGCTTTCTTT. Translating gives CASTWRGQTNTEAFF.

This clone is a singleton in its sample. The chain employs TRBV7-9 and TRBJ2-1, with D perhaps matching TRBD2 (6 bases). There are 16 residues in the CDR3. Trimming removed 5 bases from V and 5 bases from J, with 19 bases in between. Germline V CDR1 and CDR2: SEHNR, FQNEAQ (reference sequence). CDR3 region: CASSPTWAGKNNEQFF. In DNA form, the CDR3 reads TGTGCCAGCAGCCCCACTTGGGCGGGGAAAAACAATGAGCAGTTCTTC.

The chain recombines TRBV11-1 with TRBJ2-3, with D uncertain. Germline V lookup: CDR1 SGHAT, CDR2 FQDESV (reference sequence). The CDR3 totals 14 residues. V lost 3 bases, J lost 2 bases, and 9 bases lay in between. CDR3 residues: CASSFVMFTDTQYF. The CDR3 coding sequence is TGTGCCAGCAGCTTTGTTATGTTCACAGATACGCAGTATTTT.

V is TRBV18 and J is TRBJ1-1; the D gene is possibly TRBD1 (5 bases). The CDR3 sequence is 12 residues long. Trimming cost V 8 bases and J 0 bases, with 7 bases left between them. Germline lookup yields CDR1 KGHSH and CDR2 LQKENI. CDR3 in DNA: TGTGCCAGCAGACAGATGAACACTGAAGCTTTCTTT. This encodes CASRQMNTEAFF.

The chain employs TRBV15 and TRBJ1-3; maybe TRBD1 (6 bases). The CDR3 sequence is 18 residues long. Per germline, CDR1 LNHNV and CDR2 YYDKDF (reference sequence). V shed 1 base and J shed 0 bases, with 16 bases lying between them. The CDR3 coding sequence is TGTGCCACCAGCAGAGCCCCCCTTGACAGGTTCTCTGGAAACACCATATATTTT. Protein sequence: CATSRAPLDRFSGNTIYF.

The chain employs TRBV9 and TRBJ1-4, with D perhaps TRBD1 (5 bases). Germline V gene sequence: CDR1 SGDLS, CDR2 YYNGEE. This CDR3 is built from 18 residues. The V end lost 3 bases, the J end lost 2 bases, and 20 bases lay between the germline ends. The CDR3 DNA reads as TGTGCCAGCAGCGCCCAACACGGTGGGGGAAGGACTAATGAAAAACTGTTTTTT. It translates to CASSAQHGGGRTNEKLFF.

The gene calls are TRBV7-6 and TRBJ1-4, with D possibly TRBD1 on 5 matching bases. Germline assignment: CDR1 SGHVS and CDR2 FNYEAQ. Trimming left V 1 base short and J 0 bases short, with 9 bases between. CDR3 length equals 16 residues. CDR3: CASSLGPGATNEKLFF. The CDR3 DNA is TGTGCCAGCAGCTTAGGGCCGGGGGCAACTAATGAAAAACTGTTTTTT.

The gene calls are TRBV5-8 and TRBJ1-2; 9 nucleotides agree with TRBD1. With V trimmed by 0 bases and J by 4 bases, 4 bases remained unmatched. Per the germline V gene, CDR1 is SGHTS and CDR2 is YDEGEE. The CDR3 has 15 amino acids. CDR3 residues: CASSLGDRVSYGYTF. CDR3 DNA: TGTGCCAGCAGCTTGGGGGACAGGGTGTCCTATGGCTACACCTTC.

The CDR3 here is CASSSRRGQGLYGYTF. In DNA form, the CDR3 reads TGTGCCAGCAGTTCCCGGCGTGGACAGGGCCTATATGGCTACACCTTC. V gene TRBV28 combines with J gene TRBJ1-2; TRBD1 matches 8 bases. The CDR3 sequence is 16 residues long. With 4 bases clipped from V and 5 bases from J, the junction kept 12 bases outside the gene matches. From germline, CDR1 is MDHEN and CDR2 SYDVKM.

The chain has TRBV6-5 and TRBJ2-7; D is unresolved. This CDR3 has 14 residues. Germline V gene sequence: CDR1 MNHEY, CDR2 SVGAGI. Trimming took 11 bases from V and 2 from J, leaving 19 bases between them. The CDR3 here is CAGSAAPGPYEQYF. In nucleotides, the CDR3 is TGTGCCGGGTCCGCGGCCCCCGGCCCCTACGAGCAGTACTTC.

The chain uses TRBV6-5 and TRBJ2-7; the match to TRBD1 covers 8 bases. From germline, CDR1 is MNHEY and CDR2 SVGAGI. The trim removed 4 bases at V and 4 bases at J, leaving 3 bases unmatched. The CDR3 has 13 residues. The CDR3 coding sequence is TGTGCCAGCAGTTGGGGACAGGATTACGAGCAGTACGTC. Translation gives CASSWGQDYEQYV.

The V call is TRBV7-9, the J call TRBJ1-1; D gene uncertain. V lost 1 base and J lost 1, with 10 bases in between. This CDR3 region has 15 residues. Germline V gene data show CDR1 as SEHNR and CDR2 as FQNEAQ (reference sequence). This CDR3 is CASSLVSGTNTEAFF. CDR3 nucleotides: TGTGCCAGCAGCTTAGTGTCAGGTACGAACACTGAAGCTTTCTTT.

This clone showed up just once. The gene calls are TRBV9 and TRBJ1-1; D not resolved. The CDR3 is 13 amino acids. V was shortened by 0 bases and J by 1 base, with 4 bases between the two germline ends. Germline CDR1 is SGDLS and CDR2 is YYNGEE. The CDR3 sequence is CASSVGSNTEAFF. The CDR3 DNA follows: TGTGCCAGCAGCGTAGGGTCGAACACTGAAGCTTTCTTT.

This clone has more than one count but fewer than ten. The genes are TRBV13 and TRBJ1-2; D unresolved. The CDR3 is 16 residues long. The ends were cut back, 3 bases at V and 1 base at J, with 15 bases in the middle. Germline CDR1 is PRHDT and CDR2 is FYEKMQ (reference sequence). CDR3 DNA sequence: TGTGCCAGCAGCTTCTTGGACTTAGAGGGTAACTATGGCTACACCTTC. Its protein is CASSFLDLEGNYGYTF.

The chain links TRBV19 to TRBJ2-7; 12 bases are shared with TRBD1. The J segment lost 3 bases and the V segment lost 6 bases, leaving 9 bases of the junction unmatched. This CDR3 has 16 residues. Per the germline V gene, CDR1 is LNHDA and CDR2 is SQIVND (reference sequence). CDR3 sequence (DNA): TGTGCCAGTAGACTAAAGGGACAGGGGGCTTGCTACGAGCAGTACGTC. Translating it yields CASRLKGQGACYEQYV.

V and J are TRBV7-3 and TRBJ2-1, with 7 bases that match TRBD1. Unmatched junction bases numbered 6, after V lost 3 bases and J lost 10 bases. Germline V gene sequence: CDR1 SGHTA, CDR2 FQGTGA. The CDR3 is 13 amino acids. The CDR3 nucleotides are TGTGCCAGCAGCTTGTACCCGGACAGGGAGCAGTTCTTC. Translated, it gives CASSLYPDREQFF.

This clone was detected only a few times. The rearrangement links TRBV5-6 to TRBJ2-7; TRBD1 agrees at 7 bases. Germline assignment: CDR1 SGHDT and CDR2 YYEEEE. This CDR3 region has 13 residues. With V trimmed by 0 bases and J by 6 bases, 3 bases remained unmatched. CDR3 in amino acids: CASSLVGGGEQYF. As DNA, the CDR3 is TGTGCCAGCAGCTTGGTAGGGGGCGGCGAGCAGTACTTC.

The chain joins TRBV3-1 (or the pseudogene TRBV3-2) to TRBJ1-4, with D perhaps TRBD1 (5 bases). From germline, CDR1 is LGHDT and CDR2 YNNKEL (reference sequence). The length of the CDR3 is 14 residues. V was clipped by 4 bases and J by 13 bases, with 19 bases between them. The CDR3: CASSPPGGGEGLFF. For the CDR3, the DNA is TGTGCCAGCAGCCCCCCCGGGGGGGGTGAAGGACTGTTTTTT.